This TCR beta chain originates from a study of breast tumors, draining lymph nodes, adjacent tissues (dated by TCRdb to about 2016). Turning to the overall study: In breast cancer patients, the study compared the TCR beta repertoires of tumor, adjacent nontumor tissue and axillary lymph nodes. The study was designed to assess the relationships and possible T-cell exchange between tumor, surrounding tissue and draining lymph node repertoires in human breast cancer.

Lymph node samples were obtained from the axillary draining lymph nodes of breast cancer patients. Study-wide findings and limitations: The conclusion that tumor T cells originate in lymph nodes was framed as consistent with a hypothesis rather than directly demonstrated. The data were considered consistent with most tumor T cells being derived from the lymph node and subsequently expanding within tumor tissue. Tumor and nontumor tissue repertoires were significantly more similar in luminal-like than in basal-like breast cancer. Tumor T-cell repertoires showed less diversity than lymph node repertoires and more diversity than nontumor tissue repertoires, and tumor T-cell repertoires showed preferential V and J gene usage.

This clonotype appeared many times. Which antigen it targets is not known. No base quality values were provided; no much bigger clone lies one nucleotide off. The listed sequencing device is Illumina HiSeq 2000. Multiplex PCR amplification was used to generate the TCR beta chain libraries. The amplified TCR beta chain products were analyzed by high-throughput sequencing. The public reads were quality trimmed at Q25 with fastp and then assembled into clones with MiXCR by TCRdb, keeping productive beta chains. CDR3 protein sequences are deduplicated, and each keeps its most common genes and DNA. Counted in this sample were under 150,000 distinct CDR3 sequences; around 20% of them appeared once. 2.2% of the sample comes from the top ten. The source of this sequence is a female donor with breast cancer. Some clones in this sample may be carry-over from other donors' samples. What was sequenced was axillary lymph node tissue.

The CDR3 protein is CASSLGRRGGNTDTQYF. The sequenced DNA: TGCGCCAGCAGCTTGGGAAGAAGGGGGGGTAACACAGATACGCAGTATTTT. Here the chain combines TRBV5-1 and TRBJ2-3; perhaps TRBD2 is the D gene, with 7 bases matching. V is cut by 0 bases and J by 2 bases, and the space between the germline ends is 16 bases. Reading the germline V gene gives CDR1 SGHRS and CDR2 YFSETQ. The CDR3 spans 17 residues, from the cysteine through the phenylalanine. The entry retains the CDR3 DNA only, 51 bases that are in frame from base 1. The CDR3 plus the reference TRBV5-1 and TRBJ2-3 genes for the other parts give the full variable domain: KAGVTQTPRYLIKTRGQQVTLSCSPISGHRSVSWYQQTPGQGLQFLFEYFSETQRNKGNFPGRFSGRQFSNSRSEMNVSTLELGDSALYLCASSLGRRGGNTDTQYFGPGTRLTVL.